A single sample gave rise to the 6 T cell receptor beta chains below, sequenced in a study of Graves' ophthalmopathy and Graves' hyperthyroidism. Beta-chain TCR CDR3 regions were amplified from RNA transcripts. First-round RT-PCR employed HTBI primers, with a second-round multiplex PCR after it. TCRdb reprocessed the multiplex PCR reads with MiXCR, giving one entry per CDR3 protein. Of about 550,000 distinct CDR3 sequences in the sample, under 45% were seen once. The sequencing input was peripheral blood or thyroid tissue (not recorded which). These receptors originate from an adult man with Graves' hyperthyroidism.

The chain combines TRBV7-9 with TRBJ2-7, with TRBD1 matching 11 bases. This CDR3 is built from 16 residues. Germline lookup yields CDR1 SEHNR and CDR2 FQNEAQ (reference sequence). V was clipped by 3 bases and J by 6 bases; unmatched bases: 10. The CDR3 here is CASSFRDRGGLVEQYF. The CDR3 DNA reads TGTGCCAGCAGCTTCCGGGACAGGGGGGGGCTTGTCGAGCAGTACTTC.

The chain joins TRBV29-1 to TRBJ2-7; 10 bases map to TRBD1. The CDR3 sequence is 12 residues long. V dropped 6 bases and J dropped 5; count of bases not matched to a gene: 4. Germline V CDR1 and CDR2: SQVTM, ANQGSEA. CDR3 in amino acids: CSVGTGVNEQYF. DNA for the CDR3: TGCAGCGTAGGGACAGGGGTCAACGAGCAGTACTTC.

The chain employs TRBV19 and TRBJ1-1; maybe TRBD1 (6 bases). CDR1 and CDR2 (germline): LNHDA, SQIVND (reference sequence). The length of the CDR3 is 15 residues. Trimming stripped 3 bases from V and 4 bases from J, with 15 bases between. For the CDR3, the DNA is TGTGCCAGTAGTATGGCCGGGGGGCTAGGCACTGAAGCTTTCTTT. This translates into CASSMAGGLGTEAFF.

This clonotype was picked up many times. A much bigger clone sits one base away, suggesting this may be a read error. The chain combines TRBV10-2 with TRBJ2-7; D may be TRBD1 or TRBD2 (6 bases each). The CDR3 runs 14 residues. CDR1 and CDR2 from the germline V gene are WSHSY and SAAADI. CDR3: CPSSDVGGSYEQYF. CDR3 bases: TGCCCCAGCAGTGATGTCGGGGGCTCTTACGAGCAGTACTTC.

The chain employs TRBV5-1 and TRBJ1-4; D is ambiguous. V gave up 2 bases and J gave up 8 bases, with 19 bases separating them. CDR3 length: 16 residues. Germline V gene sequence: CDR1 SGHRS, CDR2 YFSETQ. This CDR3 reads CASSLESTQGSEKLFF. CDR3 in DNA: TGCGCCAGCAGCTTAGAGTCTACGCAAGGGAGCGAAAAACTGTTTTTT. The full variable domain, completed using reference TRBV5-1 and TRBJ1-4, is KAGVTQTPRYLIKTRGQQVTLSCSPISGHRSVSWYQQTPGQGLQFLFEYFSETQRNKGNFPGRFSGRQFSNSRSEMNVSTLELGDSALYLCASSLESTQGSEKLFFGSGTQLSVL.

In its sample, this clonotype was seen many times. J is TRBJ1-6 and V is TRBV3-1; D ambiguous. CDR1 is LGHDT, CDR2 YNNKEL, per germline (reference sequence). V shed 3 bases and J shed 10 bases, with 13 bases lying between them. There are 14 residues in the CDR3. The CDR3: CASSQGYMESPLHF. The CDR3 nucleotides read TGTGCCAGCAGCCAGGGGTACATGGAGTCACCCCTCCACTTT.